Listed below are T cell receptor beta chains from one sample, sequenced in a study of Tregs in tolerant kidney transplant recipients. TCRdb's copy holds only in-frame clones and misses some; the assay was immunoSEQ multiplex PCR. Of some 250,000 clones detected, more than 65% appear once; the ten largest clones hold under 0.65%. The sequencing input was CD4+ T cells from blood. The receptors come from a human donor in good health. Each CDR3 is given with its conserved first and last residue. Fields, in order: D gene, CDR3 length, V gene, clone size, J gene, CDR3 DNA, CDR3 protein. A D gene is named only where the DNA matches it firmly. Only some rows state a clone size, as once, few, many or a class for expanded clones.

>NA|12|TRBV6-6|once|TRBJ1-2
TGTGCCAGCGTAGAGGGGGGGTTGATCTACACCTTC
CASVEGGLIYTF
>TRBD1|13|TRBV2|NA|TRBJ1-2
TGTGCCAGCAGTATCGACAGGGGCTATGGCTACACCTTC
CASSIDRGYGYTF
>TRBD2|17|TRBV5-1|NA|TRBJ2-7
TGCGCCAGCAGCTTGGATATTGGGACTAGCGGAACCTACGAGCAGTACTTC
CASSLDIGTSGTYEQYF
>NA|15|TRBV18|NA|TRBJ2-6
TGTGCCAGCTCACCGACATATTCTGGGGCCAACGTCCTGACTTTC
CASSPTYSGANVLTF
>TRBD2|18|TRBV2|NA|TRBJ2-2
TGTGCCAGCAGTTTTCAGACTAGCGGAAATTACAACACCGGGGAGCTGTTTTTT
CASSFQTSGNYNTGELFF
>TRBD2|15|TRBV18|medium-sized|TRBJ2-7
TGTGCCAGCTCACCGACTAGCGGGGGGACCTACGAGCAGTACTTC
CASSPTSGGTYEQYF
>TRBD1|14|TRBV7-9|NA|TRBJ1-3
TGTGCCAGCAGCCGACAGGGCTCTGGAAACACCATATATTTT
CASSRQGSGNTIYF
>TRBD2|17|TRBV9|NA|TRBJ2-2
TGTGCCAGCAGCCCAGGGCTAGCGGCCCCGAGCACCGGGGAGCTGTTTTTT
CASSPGLAAPSTGELFF
>NA|16|TRBV11-3|NA|TRBJ1-2
TGTGCCAGCAGCACCATTGGGATTACAGGGTTCCGTGGCTACACCTTC
CASSTIGITGFRGYTF
>NA|13|TRBV6-6|NA|TRBJ1-2
TGTGCCAGCAGCCTCCAACAGTGGGTTGGCTACACCTTC
CASSLQQWVGYTF
>NA|13|TRBV11-2|NA|TRBJ2-1
TGTGCCAGCAGCTTAGTCCGGAACAATGAGCAGTTCTTC
CASSLVRNNEQFF
>TRBD2|16|TRBV7-8|few|TRBJ2-7
TGTGCCAGCAGCTTAGGATTAGCGGGGGATACCTACGAGCAGTACTTC
CASSLGLAGDTYEQYF
>NA|15|TRBV11-2|NA|TRBJ1-1
TGTGCCAGCAGCTTAGATCCAGGTGCGAGCTCTGAAGCTTTCTTT
CASSLDPGASSEAFF
>NA|15|TRBV10-3|NA|TRBJ2-3
TGTGCCATCAGTGACGGAGGGGTGGTGGCAGATACGCAGTATTTT
CAISDGGVVADTQYF
>NA|15|TRBV7-2|NA|TRBJ2-1
TGTGCCAGCAGCCCTAGGGAGCTCTCCTACAATGAGCAGTTCTTC
CASSPRELSYNEQFF
>TRBD2|15|TRBV6-5|NA|TRBJ2-1
TGTGCCAGCAGTTACTCTAGCGGGAGACGTAATGAGCAGTTCTTC
CASSYSSGRRNEQFF
>NA|14|TRBV9|NA|TRBJ1-2
TGTGCCAGCAGCGTAGAGCGGGGGGTTGGAGGCTACACCTTC
CASSVERGVGGYTF
>TRBD1|14|TRBV28|once|TRBJ1-2
TGTGCCAGCAGTTTGGTACAGGGGCCCTATGGCTACACCTTC
CASSLVQGPYGYTF
>NA|14|TRBV2|few|TRBJ1-5
TGTGCCAGCAGTGAAATTCTGGCAGGTCAGCCCCAGCATTTT
CASSEILAGQPQHF
>NA|12|TRBV7-9|NA|TRBJ2-7
TGTGCCAGCAGCCTCACAGGGTACGAGCAGTACTTC
CASSLTGYEQYF
>NA|9|TRBV6-1|few|TRBJ2-7
TGTGCCATGACACCCGAGCAGTACTTC
CAMTPEQYF
>TRBD2|18|TRBV5-8|NA|TRBJ2-5
TGTGCCAGCAGCCCGTGGGGGAGCGGGAACCGCCTCGGGGAGACCCAGTACTTC
CASSPWGSGNRLGETQYF
>TRBD1|15|TRBV5-1|NA|TRBJ2-5
TGCGCCAGCAGCTTGGCCACAGGGGGCGGGAAGACCCAGTACTTC
CASSLATGGGKTQYF
>NA|15|TRBV29-1|NA|TRBJ2-2
TGCAGCGCCGGACATATTAAAGCGGGCACCGGGGAGCTGTTTTTT
CSAGHIKAGTGELFF
>NA|15|TRBV6-5|NA|TRBJ2-7
TGTGCCAGCAGTTACTCGAAGGCGAATCCGAGAGAGCAGTACTTC
CASSYSKANPREQYF
>TRBD1|14|TRBV19|NA|TRBJ1-3
TGTGCCAGCAACAGGGGGACCTCTGGAAACACCATATATTTT
CASNRGTSGNTIYF
>NA|14|TRBV13|NA|TRBJ1-5
TGTGCCAGCAGCTTAGGGCGGATGAATCAGCCCCAGCATTTT
CASSLGRMNQPQHF
>NA|14|TRBV19|NA|TRBJ1-2
TGTGCCAGTAGTACCGGTGGCAGTCCCAATGGCTACACCTTC
CASSTGGSPNGYTF
>NA|15|TRBV12-2|NA|TRBJ1-1
TGTGCAAGTCGCTTAGCGGTTAGGGGGCGCACTGAAGCTTTCTTT
CASRLAVRGRTEAFF
>TRBD1|16|TRBV7-6|NA|TRBJ1-4
TGTGCCAGCAGCGTCCTATCGACAGGGGGAGGAGAAAAACTGTTTTTT
CASSVLSTGGGEKLFF
>NA|16|TRBV5-4|once|TRBJ2-3
TGTGCCAGCAGCCCGCAGACTGCACGCAGCACAGATACGCAGTATTTT
CASSPQTARSTDTQYF
>NA|12|TRBV6-1|NA|TRBJ2-5
TGTGCCAGCAGTGAAATAAGGGAGACCCAGTACTTC
CASSEIRETQYF
>TRBD1|15|TRBV5-1|NA|TRBJ1-2
TGCGCCAGCAGCTTGGGACAGGGTGAGGGGTATGGCTACACCTTC
CASSLGQGEGYGYTF
>NA|13|TRBV15|NA|TRBJ2-5
TGTGCCACCAGCAGAGATGGGGAAGGGACCCAGTACTTC
CATSRDGEGTQYF
>TRBD2|15|TRBV6-1|once|TRBJ2-1
TGTGCCAGCAGCTTAGCGGGGGCCACCTACAATGAGCAGTTCTTC
CASSLAGATYNEQFF
>TRBD2|14|TRBV5-1|NA|TRBJ2-5
TGCGCCAGCAGCTTGACGGGGGGACAAGAGACCCAGTACTTC
CASSLTGGQETQYF
>NA|13|TRBV2|NA|TRBJ2-1
TGTGCCAGCAGTGATCCGGGACGGAATGAGCAGTTCTTC
CASSDPGRNEQFF
>NA|15|TRBV18|NA|TRBJ2-6
TGTGCCAGCCCCCCGGCAGGCACTGGGGCCAACGTCCTGACTTTC
CASPPAGTGANVLTF
>TRBD2|16|TRBV27|NA|TRBJ2-1
TGTGCCAGCAGTTTTTGGCCAAGCGGGATTAGCAATGAGCAGTTCTTC
CASSFWPSGISNEQFF
>NA|13|TRBV10-1|NA|TRBJ2-2
TGCGCCAGCAGTTCTCTTTCATACGGGGAGCTGTTTTTT
CASSSLSYGELFF
>NA|12|TRBV6-1|NA|TRBJ2-7
TGTGCCAGCCGGGGGAGCTCCTACGAGCAGTACTTC
CASRGSSYEQYF
>NA|12|TRBV7-2|once|TRBJ1-5
TGTGCCAGCAGCTTGCGGAGGGGGCCCCAGCATTTT
CASSLRRGPQHF
>NA|14|TRBV7-7|NA|TRBJ2-5
TGTGCTAGCAGCTTACGCGGTGGGTTAGAGACCCAGTACTTC
CASSLRGGLETQYF
>NA|15|TRBV19|NA|TRBJ2-2
TGTGCCAGTAGTCAACCGGGACAAGTCACCGGGGAGCTGTTTTTT
CASSQPGQVTGELFF
>TRBD1|15|TRBV7-9|NA|TRBJ1-4
TGTGCCAGCAGTCCCAGGACAGGGTCTTCTGAAAAACTGTTTTTT
CASSPRTGSSEKLFF
>NA|15|TRBV2|NA|TRBJ2-1
TGTGCCACTCAGCGCGTGGGTCCAAGATACAATGAGCAGTTCTTC
CATQRVGPRYNEQFF
>TRBD1|15|TRBV6-5|NA|TRBJ2-3
TGTGCCAGCACCGTGGACAGGGGGCATATAGATACGCAGTATTTT
CASTVDRGHIDTQYF
>NA|13|TRBV10-1|NA|TRBJ2-2
TGCGCCAGCAGTGGTGGTGGCACCGGGGAGCTGTTTTTT
CASSGGGTGELFF
>TRBD1|15|TRBV9|NA|TRBJ2-7
TGTGCCAGCAGTAGACAGGGTTCCCCTACCTACGAGCAGTACTTC
CASSRQGSPTYEQYF
>NA|15|TRBV19|NA|TRBJ2-2
TGTGCCAGTAGGACACTAGCAGGAAAGGTCGGGGAGCTGTTTTTT
CASRTLAGKVGELFF
>NA|11|TRBV29-1|once|TRBJ1-2
TGCAGCGCATTCCAGGGTTACGGCTACACCTTC
CSAFQGYGYTF
>TRBD1|17|TRBV7-2|once|TRBJ2-7
TGTGCCAGCAGCTTATGGGGACAGGGTGGGGGCACCTACGAGCAGTACTTC
CASSLWGQGGGTYEQYF